Listed below are T cell receptor beta chains from one sample, sequenced in a study of neoadjuvant anti-PD-1 for oral cavity cancer. Profiling relied on immunoSEQ multiplex PCR, and the TCRdb table lists in-frame clones only, not all of them. The sample holds 60,000 to 80,000 clones, around 80% seen once. The input for sequencing was PBMCs, taken before nivolumab (anti-PD-1) treatment. These receptors originate from a person aged 40-85 years with oral cavity squamous cell carcinoma. Both conserved end residues are part of each CDR3. The order of the fields is J gene, V gene, clone size, D gene, CDR3 DNA, CDR3 protein. The D gene is left open where the match is weak. Clone size is stated in some rows and not others, as once, few, many or a class when expanded.

TRBJ2-5	TRBV6-5	NA	NA	TGTGCCAGCAGCGCTTCTTTTGAGGGTCTTGAGACCCAGTACTTC	CASSASFEGLETQYF
TRBJ1-5	TRBV7-9	NA	NA	TGTGCCAGCAGCTTAGGGGGTTATAGCAATCAGCCCCAGCATTTT	CASSLGGYSNQPQHF
TRBJ2-3	TRBV18	NA	NA	TGTGCCAGCTCATCCTCCGGGCCCCAGATCCCAGATACGCAGTATTTT	CASSSSGPQIPDTQYF
TRBJ2-1	TRBV7-9	few	NA	TGTGCCAGCAGCTTAGTTTCCCACAATGAGCAGTTCTTC	CASSLVSHNEQFF
TRBJ2-1	TRBV7-8	NA	TRBD2	TGTGCCAGCAGCTTAGCGGGAGGGAGCGGGCGGGGTGAGCAGTTCTTC	CASSLAGGSGRGEQFF
TRBJ1-1	TRBV5-8	NA	NA	TGTGCCAGCAGCCTTGGATGGGGCGCGAACACTGAAGCTTTCTTT	CASSLGWGANTEAFF
TRBJ2-2	TRBV30	NA	TRBD2	TGTGCCTGGAGGCAGGGACTATACACCGGGGAGCTGTTTTTT	CAWRQGLYTGELFF
TRBJ1-1	TRBV6-1	NA	NA	TGTGCCAGCATATACTTCCCCGGGGACACTGAAGCTTTCTTT	CASIYFPGDTEAFF
TRBJ1-1	TRBV9	NA	NA	TGTGCCAGCAGCGTCGGGGCGAACACTGAAGCTTTCTTT	CASSVGANTEAFF
TRBJ1-1	TRBV11-3	NA	NA	TGTGCCAGCAGACCGGGACCGGCGGGGACTGAAGCTTTCTTT	CASRPGPAGTEAFF
TRBJ1-1	TRBV7-8	NA	NA	TGTGCCAGCAGCGCGTACAGAGCCCTGAACACTGAAGCTTTCTTT	CASSAYRALNTEAFF
TRBJ2-1	TRBV29-1	NA	NA	TGCAGCGAAGTCGGACAGTCTAGTTTCAATGAGCAGTTCTTC	CSEVGQSSFNEQFF
TRBJ1-5	TRBV10-2	NA	NA	TGCGCCAGCAGTGAGAGAAGGGCAGGAGAAGATCGCAATCAGCCCCAGCATTTT	CASSERRAGEDRNQPQHF
TRBJ2-1	TRBV15	NA	NA	TGTGCCACCAACCCGCGGGGACACTCCAATGAGCAGTTCTTC	CATNPRGHSNEQFF
TRBJ2-1	TRBV5-1	few	NA	TGCGCCAGCAGCTTGGCCGGTGAGGGATACAATGAGCAGTTCTTC	CASSLAGEGYNEQFF
TRBJ2-3	TRBV5-4	NA	NA	TGTGCCAGCAGCTGGAGTGGTACCAGGGCCGGGTCGCAGTATTTT	CASSWSGTRAGSQYF
TRBJ2-5	TRBV6-1	NA	NA	TGTGCCAGCATCCCCTCTGTATTGTTGAAGACCCAGTACTTC	CASIPSVLLKTQYF
TRBJ1-2	TRBV7-6	NA	NA	TGTGCCAGCAGCTTATTGGTTAATTCCCGCGGCTACACCTTC	CASSLLVNSRGYTF
TRBJ2-1	TRBV19	once	NA	TGTGCCAGTACCGCGGACAGAGGCAATGAGCAGTTCTTC	CASTADRGNEQFF
TRBJ2-1	TRBV29-1	NA	NA	TGCAGCGCCGAGACAGCCCAAGGGGGCAATGAGCAGTTCTTC	CSAETAQGGNEQFF
TRBJ1-2	TRBV9	few	TRBD1	TGTGCCAGCAGCGTAGTGCGAGGGACAGGCCCCAACTATGGCTACACCTTC	CASSVVRGTGPNYGYTF
TRBJ1-5	TRBV30	NA	NA	TGTGCCTGGAGTCGAACAAGAACCTCAACCTATAGCAATCAGCCCCAGCATTTT	CAWSRTRTSTYSNQPQHF
TRBJ1-2	TRBV5-5	NA	NA	TGTGCCAGCAGCTCGTATTATGGGGCAGACTATGGCTACACCTTC	CASSSYYGADYGYTF
TRBJ2-1	TRBV6-1	NA	TRBD2	TGTGCCAGCAGTGAACTCTTAGCGGGCAATTACAATGAGCAGTTCTTC	CASSELLAGNYNEQFF
TRBJ2-5	TRBV7-8	few	NA	TGTGCCAGCAGCTTAGAACTTGGGTACCAAGAGACCCAGTACTTC	CASSLELGYQETQYF
TRBJ2-1	TRBV19	few	NA	TGTGCCAGTAGTGTACAGAGCCCCGGCTCCTACAATGAGCAGTTCTTC	CASSVQSPGSYNEQFF
TRBJ1-1	TRBV29-1	NA	NA	TGCAGCGTTGCTGACAGTGGGGCTGAAGCTTTCTTT	CSVADSGAEAFF
TRBJ1-6	TRBV19	NA	NA	TGTGCCAGTAGCGGCAGGAGGGGATGGTCACCCCTCCACTTT	CASSGRRGWSPLHF
TRBJ2-3	TRBV2	NA	TRBD2	TGTGCCAGCAGTGAGGATAGCGGGTACACAGATACGCAGTATTTT	CASSEDSGYTDTQYF